The source of this TCR beta chain is a study of human T cells and chemical hapten exposure. TCRdb passed the RACE reads through MiXCR, listing each CDR3 protein once. This sample carries about 83,000 distinct CDR3 sequences, about 6.8% of them seen once, and the ten largest clones take roughly 1.6%. The CDR3 loop spans 12 amino acids. Trimming cost V 6 bases and J 2 bases, with 7 bases left between them. Looked up from germline, CDR1 is SNHLY and CDR2 is FYNNEI. Described time point: patch test 1, 2 weeks after DPC sensitization. Described treatment: therapeutic diphenylcyclopropenone sensitization with weekly scalp DPC. Many counts were recorded for this clonotype.

The sequence derives from a woman younger than 45 with alopecia areata. Some clones in this sample may be carry-over from other donors' samples. Sequencing was performed on whole blood, taken in connection with sensitization to the hapten diphenylcyclopropenone (DPC). J is TRBJ2-5 and V is TRBV2, with D unclear. The CDR3 DNA reads TGTGCCAGCAGCGCAAATCAAGAGACCCAGTACTTC. Translating gives CASSANQETQYF.